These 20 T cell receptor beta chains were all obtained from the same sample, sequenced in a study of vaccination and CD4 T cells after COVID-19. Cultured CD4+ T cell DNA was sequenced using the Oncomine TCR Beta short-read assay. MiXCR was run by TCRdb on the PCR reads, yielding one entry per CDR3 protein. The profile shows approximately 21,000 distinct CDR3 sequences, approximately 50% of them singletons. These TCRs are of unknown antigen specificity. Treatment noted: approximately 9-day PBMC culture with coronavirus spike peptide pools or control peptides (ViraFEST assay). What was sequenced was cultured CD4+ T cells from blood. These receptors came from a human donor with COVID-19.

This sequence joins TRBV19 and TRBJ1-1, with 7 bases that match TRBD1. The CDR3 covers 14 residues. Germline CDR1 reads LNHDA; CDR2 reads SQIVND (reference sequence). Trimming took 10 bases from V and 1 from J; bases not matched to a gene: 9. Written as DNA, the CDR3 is TGTGCCACGCAAAAGGGGACAGCGAACACTGAAGCTTTCTTT. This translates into CATQKGTANTEAFF.

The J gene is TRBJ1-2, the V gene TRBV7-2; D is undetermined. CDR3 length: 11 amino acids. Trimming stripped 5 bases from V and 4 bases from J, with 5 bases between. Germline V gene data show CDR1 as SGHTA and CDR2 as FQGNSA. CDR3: CASSRAYGYTF. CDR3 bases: TGTGCCAGCAGCAGAGCCTATGGCTACACCTTC.

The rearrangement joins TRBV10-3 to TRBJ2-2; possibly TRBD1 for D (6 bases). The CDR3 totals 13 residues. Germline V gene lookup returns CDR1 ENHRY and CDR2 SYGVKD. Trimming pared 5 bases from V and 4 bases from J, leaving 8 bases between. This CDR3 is CAISTGLTGELFF. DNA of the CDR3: TGTGCCATCAGTACAGGGCTCACCGGGGAGCTGTTTTTT.

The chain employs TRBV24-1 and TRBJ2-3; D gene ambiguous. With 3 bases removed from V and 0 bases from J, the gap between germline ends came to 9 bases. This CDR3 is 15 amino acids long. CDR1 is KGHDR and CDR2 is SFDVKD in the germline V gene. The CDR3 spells CATSDGKLSTDTQYF. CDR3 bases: TGTGCCACCAGTGATGGTAAGCTTAGCACAGATACGCAGTATTTT.

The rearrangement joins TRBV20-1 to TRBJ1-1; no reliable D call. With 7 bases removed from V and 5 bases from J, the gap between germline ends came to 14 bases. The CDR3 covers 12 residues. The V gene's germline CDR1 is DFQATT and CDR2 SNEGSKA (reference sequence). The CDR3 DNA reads TGCAGTGTCGCCCGGGGAATTACTGAAGCTTTCTTT. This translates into CSVARGITEAFF.

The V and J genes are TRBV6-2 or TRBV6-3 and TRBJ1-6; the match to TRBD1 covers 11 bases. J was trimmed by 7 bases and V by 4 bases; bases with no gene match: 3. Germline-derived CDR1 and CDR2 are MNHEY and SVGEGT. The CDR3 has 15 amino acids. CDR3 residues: CASSLGTGGNSPLHF. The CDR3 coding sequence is TGTGCCAGCAGTTTGGGGACAGGGGGAAATTCACCCCTCCACTTT.

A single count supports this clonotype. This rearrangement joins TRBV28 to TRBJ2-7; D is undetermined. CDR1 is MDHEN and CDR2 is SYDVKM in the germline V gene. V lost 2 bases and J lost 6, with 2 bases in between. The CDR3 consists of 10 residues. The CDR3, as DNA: TGTGCCAGCAGTTTAGTCGAGCAGTACTTC. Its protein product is CASSLVEQYF.

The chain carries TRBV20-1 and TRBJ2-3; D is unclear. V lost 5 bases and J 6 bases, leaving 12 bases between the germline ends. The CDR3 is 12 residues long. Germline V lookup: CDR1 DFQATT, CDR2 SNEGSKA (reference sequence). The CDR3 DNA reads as TGCAGTGCTGTCAGAGATGGGGATACGCAGTATTTT. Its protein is CSAVRDGDTQYF.

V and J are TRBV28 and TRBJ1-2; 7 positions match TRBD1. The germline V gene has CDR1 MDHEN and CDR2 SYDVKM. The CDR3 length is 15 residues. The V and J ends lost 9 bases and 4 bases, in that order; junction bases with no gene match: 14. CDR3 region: CASIDSRGKGYGYTF. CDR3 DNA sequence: TGTGCCAGTATAGACTCCAGGGGGAAGGGCTATGGCTACACCTTC.

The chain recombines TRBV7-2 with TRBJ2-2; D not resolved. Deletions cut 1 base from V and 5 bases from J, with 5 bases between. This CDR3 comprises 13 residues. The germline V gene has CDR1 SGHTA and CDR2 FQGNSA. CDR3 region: CASSLGGTGELFF. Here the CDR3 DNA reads TGTGCCAGCAGCTTAGGGGGAACCGGGGAGCTGTTTTTT.

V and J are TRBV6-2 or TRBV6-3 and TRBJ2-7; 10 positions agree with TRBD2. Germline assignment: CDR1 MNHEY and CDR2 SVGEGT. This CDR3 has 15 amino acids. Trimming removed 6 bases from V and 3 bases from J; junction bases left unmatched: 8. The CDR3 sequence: CASRLSGGAHYEQYF. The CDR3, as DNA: TGTGCCAGCAGACTCAGCGGGGGGGCCCACTACGAGCAGTACTTC.

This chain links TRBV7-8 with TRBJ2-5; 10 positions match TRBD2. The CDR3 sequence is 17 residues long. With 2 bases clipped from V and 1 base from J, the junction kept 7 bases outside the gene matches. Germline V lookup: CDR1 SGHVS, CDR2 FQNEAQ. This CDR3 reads CASSLSGGAYFQETQYF. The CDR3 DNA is TGTGCCAGCAGCTTAAGCGGGGGGGCCTATTTCCAAGAGACCCAGTACTTC.

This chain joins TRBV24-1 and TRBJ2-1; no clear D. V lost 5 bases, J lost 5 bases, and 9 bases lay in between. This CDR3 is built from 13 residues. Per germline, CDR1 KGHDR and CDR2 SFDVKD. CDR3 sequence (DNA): TGTGCCACCAGTGCGTCGGTTGACAATGAGCAGTTCTTC. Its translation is CATSASVDNEQFF.

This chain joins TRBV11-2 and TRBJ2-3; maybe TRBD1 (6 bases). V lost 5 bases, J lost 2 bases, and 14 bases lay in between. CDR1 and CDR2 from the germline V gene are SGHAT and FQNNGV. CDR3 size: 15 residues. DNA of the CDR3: TGTGCCAGCAGCCAAACAGGGACCCTCACAGATACGCAGTATTTT. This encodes CASSQTGTLTDTQYF.

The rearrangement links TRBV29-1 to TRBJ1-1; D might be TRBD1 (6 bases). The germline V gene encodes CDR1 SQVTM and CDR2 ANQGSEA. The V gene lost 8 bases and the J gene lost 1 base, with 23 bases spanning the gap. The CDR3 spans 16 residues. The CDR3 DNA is TGCAGCACCCTGCTCATCCGGGGGCGCGGGAACACTGAAGCTTTCTTT. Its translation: CSTLLIRGRGNTEAFF.

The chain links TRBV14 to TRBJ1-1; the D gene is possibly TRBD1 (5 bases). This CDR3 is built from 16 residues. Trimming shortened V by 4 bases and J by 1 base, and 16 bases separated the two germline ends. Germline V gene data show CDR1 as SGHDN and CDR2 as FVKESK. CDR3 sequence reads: CASSPFGAQWNTEAFF. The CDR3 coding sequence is TGTGCCAGCAGCCCCTTCGGGGCCCAATGGAACACTGAAGCTTTCTTT.

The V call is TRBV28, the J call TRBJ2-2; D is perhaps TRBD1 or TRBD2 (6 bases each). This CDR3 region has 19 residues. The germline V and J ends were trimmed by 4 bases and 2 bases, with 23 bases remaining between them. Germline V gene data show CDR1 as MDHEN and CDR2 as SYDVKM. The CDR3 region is CASSSPSGERGVNTGELFF. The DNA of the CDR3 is TGTGCCAGCAGTTCCCCCTCGGGGGAGAGGGGGGTAAACACCGGGGAGCTGTTTTTT.

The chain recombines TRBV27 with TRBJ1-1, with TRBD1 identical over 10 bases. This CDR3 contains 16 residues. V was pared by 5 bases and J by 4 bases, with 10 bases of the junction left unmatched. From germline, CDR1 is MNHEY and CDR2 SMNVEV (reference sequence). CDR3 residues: CASSKPTGGKVTEAFF. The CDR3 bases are TGTGCCAGCAGTAAACCGACAGGGGGCAAGGTCACTGAAGCTTTCTTT.

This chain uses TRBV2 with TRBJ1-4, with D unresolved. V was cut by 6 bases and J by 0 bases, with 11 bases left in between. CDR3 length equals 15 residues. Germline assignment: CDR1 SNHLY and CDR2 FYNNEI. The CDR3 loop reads CASRRASATNEKLFF. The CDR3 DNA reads TGTGCCAGCAGAAGGGCATCTGCAACTAATGAAAAACTGTTTTTT.

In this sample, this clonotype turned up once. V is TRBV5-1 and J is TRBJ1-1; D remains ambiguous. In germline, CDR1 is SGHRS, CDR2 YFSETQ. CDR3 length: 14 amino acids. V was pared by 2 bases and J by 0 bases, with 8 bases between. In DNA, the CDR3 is TGCGCCAGCAGCTTAGAGGGCCTGAACACTGAAGCTTTCTTT. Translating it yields CASSLEGLNTEAFF.